The 2 T cell receptor beta chains below all came from one sample that was sequenced in a study of follicular helper T cells after annual influenza vaccination. Assay: immunoSEQ multiplex PCR; the TCRdb copy retains only in-frame clones and omits some. The sample carries 8,500 to 10,000 clones, around nine tenths recorded once. Time point described: 2015-2016 season, pre-vaccination. Specimen: CXCR5+ CD38- circulating T follicular helper cells from blood, collected on the day of influenza vaccination. Subset specified: circulating Tfh, non-naive CD4+CXCR5+PD-1+ (ICOS+CD38+ or ICOS-CD38-). Receptors originate from an adult who received the influenza vaccine.

The gene calls are TRBV2 and TRBJ2-7; D perhaps matches TRBD1 (8 bases). Germline assignment: CDR1 SNHLY and CDR2 FYNNEI. This CDR3 has 15 residues. The V end was cut by 6 bases, the J end by 2 bases, with 17 bases between. CDR3 nucleotide sequence: TGTGCCAGCAGGGACCACAGGGGGGGGACCTACGAGCAGTACTTC. Amino acids: CASRDHRGGTYEQYF.

This sequence joins TRBV11-2 and TRBJ1-2, with D unclear. There are 11 residues in the CDR3. In germline, CDR1 is SGHAT, CDR2 FQNNGV. Trimming pared 1 base from V and 8 bases from J, leaving 5 bases between. This CDR3 is CASSLGAGYTF. CDR3 DNA: TGTGCCAGCAGCTTAGGAGCAGGCTACACCTTC.